The entry below describes one T cell receptor (beta chain). The table came from immunoSEQ multiplex PCR; TCRdb's copy has only in-frame clones and leaves some out. The sample contains roughly 30,000 clones, roughly 88% of which appear only once. The data originate from a study of T cell changes during pregnancy in multiple sclerosis. This CDR3 contains 13 residues. Trimming took 8 bases from V and 0 from J, leaving 5 bases between them. Per germline, CDR1 SGHTA and CDR2 FQGTGA. Sample: CD4+ T cells from peripheral blood mononuclear cells, taken in the first trimester of pregnancy. The TCR comes from a female donor in good health, enrolled as a control in a pregnancy study. V usage is TRBV7-3 and J usage is TRBJ1-6; D gene unclear. The CDR3 DNA reads as TGTGCCAGCGGTAGCTCCTATAATTCACCCCTCCACTTT. Protein product: CASGSSYNSPLHF.